Shown below are 32 T cell receptor beta chains from a single sample sequenced in a study of T cell repertoires in cytomegalovirus infection. These TCRs' antigens remain unknown. TCRdb re-called the reads with MiXCR, one entry per CDR3 protein. The data show fewer than 850,000 distinct CDR3 sequences, 25% to 35% seen once. The sample in question was cultured CD8+ T cells from PBMCs, obtained from culture after CMV antigen stimulation. The receptors derive from a human donor in good health (CMV status not recorded). Some clones in this sample may be carry-over from other donors' samples.

This clonotype was counted between two and nine times. V gene TRBV28 combines with J gene TRBJ2-1, with D perhaps matching TRBD1 or TRBD2 (5 bases each). Trimming left V 3 bases short and J 7 bases short, with 13 bases between. Germline values: CDR1 MDHEN, CDR2 SYDVKM. The CDR3 runs 14 residues. CDR3 nucleotide sequence: TGTGCCAGCAGTTTCCGAGGGGCGGCAAATGAGCAGTTCTTC. Protein: CASSFRGAANEQFF.

This clonotype was seen only a few times. This chain uses TRBV12-3 or TRBV12-4 with TRBJ1-2; D is unclear. The CDR3 spans 14 residues. V shed 5 bases and J shed 4 bases, with 14 bases lying between them. This chain's CDR3 is CASSPTWVGYGYTF. For the CDR3, the DNA is TGTGCCAGCAGTCCCACTTGGGTGGGCTATGGCTACACCTTC.

V is TRBV11-2 and J is TRBJ2-1; possibly TRBD1 for D (6 bases). In germline, CDR1 is SGHAT, CDR2 FQNNGV. The CDR3 covers 15 residues. V was trimmed by 1 base and J by 4 bases, leaving 11 bases between them. Here the CDR3 DNA reads TGTGCCAGCAGCTTAGTCTGGGGGCCTTACAATGAGCAGTTCTTC. Its translation is CASSLVWGPYNEQFF.

V usage is TRBV29-1 and J usage is TRBJ1-2; D gene uncertain. The V gene's germline CDR1 is SQVTM and CDR2 ANQGSEA. This CDR3 spans 12 amino acids. Trimming cost V 8 bases and J 8 bases, with 18 bases left between them. The DNA of the CDR3 is TGCAGCACCCGGGGAAGAAGTGGCGGCTACACCTTC. This encodes CSTRGRSGGYTF.

Many counts were recorded for this clonotype. This chain connects TRBV7-6 to TRBJ1-5; D is unclear. CDR1 is SGHVS and CDR2 is FNYEAQ in the germline V gene. The ends were cut back, 1 base at V and 4 bases at J, with 11 bases in the middle. CDR3 length: 15 residues. CDR3 in amino acids: CASSLEPSRNQPQHF. CDR3 nucleotides: TGTGCCAGCAGCTTAGAGCCGAGTCGAAATCAGCCCCAGCATTTT.

Only a few counts were recorded for this clonotype. The rearrangement uses TRBV7-6 and TRBJ1-1; D gene uncertain. The CDR3 is 13 amino acids. Per germline, CDR1 SGHVS and CDR2 FNYEAQ. V gave up 0 bases and J gave up 7 bases, with 9 bases separating them. CDR3 amino acids: CASSLAGDGEAFF. CDR3 DNA: TGTGCCAGCAGCTTAGCTGGGGATGGTGAAGCTTTCTTT.

This clonotype was picked up a small number of times. The CDR3 region is CASSLGRGGEQYF. The CDR3 DNA reads as TGTGCCAGCAGTTTAGGCAGGGGTGGCGAGCAGTACTTC. The chain joins TRBV27 to TRBJ2-7; tentatively, D is TRBD1 (6 bases). This CDR3 has 13 amino acids. V was trimmed by 2 bases and J by 6 bases, leaving 11 bases between them. Germline V gene lookup returns CDR1 MNHEY and CDR2 SMNVEV (reference sequence).

This clonotype has more than one count but fewer than ten. CDR3 bases: TGCGCCAGCAGTCTTCGGAACAGGGGAGGCTACGAGCAGTACTTC. Its translation: CASSLRNRGGYEQYF. The rearrangement uses TRBV23-1 and TRBJ2-7; maybe TRBD1 (7 bases). TRBV23-1 is an ORF, and what it does is uncertain. V was cut by 4 bases and J by 3 bases, with 16 bases left in between. The CDR3 extends over 15 amino acids.

This chain connects TRBV2 to TRBJ1-5; D may be TRBD1 (6 bases). Germline V gene data show CDR1 as SNHLY and CDR2 as FYNNEI. Trimming took 8 bases from V and 6 from J, leaving 11 bases between them. CDR3 length: 12 amino acids. The CDR3 loop reads CASQGTGQPQHF. CDR3 in DNA: TGTGCCAGCCAGGGGACCGGTCAGCCCCAGCATTTT.

Details on this clonotype: This may arise from a read error, as a much more abundant clone is one base away. The chain joins TRBV7-6 to TRBJ2-1; 11 nucleotides line up with TRBD2. Germline loops: CDR1 SGHVS, CDR2 FNYEAQ. V was clipped by 2 bases and J by 4 bases; unmatched bases: 7. This CDR3 comprises 17 residues. The CDR3 DNA reads as TGTGCCAGCAGCTTAAGTAGCGGGGGGGTCGGGTACAATGAGCAGTTCTTC. Its protein is CASSLSSGGVGYNEQFF.

In its sample, this clonotype was seen a few times. V usage is TRBV7-9 and J usage is TRBJ2-3; no reliable D call. Germline values: CDR1 SEHNR, CDR2 FQNEAQ (reference sequence). V was trimmed by 1 base and J by 4 bases, leaving 6 bases between them. The CDR3 is 13 amino acids. The CDR3 DNA is TGTGCCAGCAGCTTAGAGCCCCCAGATACGCAGTATTTT. This translates into CASSLEPPDTQYF.

This clonotype was counted a few times. The gene calls are TRBV4-1 and TRBJ1-5, with D possibly TRBD1 on 5 matching bases. The V and J ends lost 0 bases and 4 bases respectively, with 13 bases between them. Germline V gene lookup returns CDR1 MGHRA and CDR2 YSYEKL. This CDR3 has 16 residues. CDR3 sequence: CASSQEGGTMNQPQHF. DNA for the CDR3: TGCGCCAGCAGCCAAGAGGGGGGAACAATGAATCAGCCCCAGCATTTT.

The rearrangement links TRBV7-9 to TRBJ2-7; 11 bases agree with TRBD1. Trimming took 11 bases from V and 0 from J; bases not matched to a gene: 3. CDR1 and CDR2 from the germline V gene are SEHNR and FQNEAQ (reference sequence). This CDR3 contains 13 residues. The CDR3 spells CAGTGGSSYEQYF. The CDR3 DNA follows: TGTGCCGGGACAGGGGGGAGCTCCTACGAGCAGTACTTC.

This chain links TRBV6-2 or TRBV6-3 with TRBJ2-1; D gene unclear. The CDR3 totals 15 residues. V dropped 8 bases and J dropped 0 bases, with 14 bases sitting between them. The germline V gene has CDR1 MNHEY and CDR2 SVGEGT. The CDR3 here is CASGTHNSSYNEQFF. CDR3 in DNA: TGTGCCAGCGGTACACACAATAGCTCCTACAATGAGCAGTTCTTC.

The chain couples TRBV19 to TRBJ1-5; D not resolved. The germline V and J ends were trimmed by 10 bases and 0 bases, with 13 bases remaining between them. The CDR3 spans 14 residues. Germline values: CDR1 LNHDA, CDR2 SQIVND (reference sequence). In DNA, the CDR3 is TGTGCCACTTCCTCGGACCTTAGCAATCAGCCCCAGCATTTT. Translation: CATSSDLSNQPQHF.

Ten or more counts support this clonotype. The CDR3 protein is CASSPIPPSGSGANVLTF. CDR3 in DNA: TGTGCCAGCAGCCCCATCCCCCCCTCGGGCTCTGGGGCCAACGTCCTGACTTTC. The J gene is TRBJ2-6, the V gene TRBV12-3 or TRBV12-4, with D hard to call. V was cut by 6 bases and J by 0 bases, with 18 bases left in between. The CDR3 consists of 18 residues.

The rearrangement uses TRBV6-2 or TRBV6-3 and TRBJ2-3, with 7 nucleotides matching TRBD2. The CDR3 has 16 amino acids. With 5 bases clipped from V and 0 bases from J, the junction kept 8 bases outside the gene matches. Germline lookup yields CDR1 MNHEY and CDR2 SVGEGT. For the CDR3, the DNA is TGTGCCAGCAGTGAACTAGCGAGACTTAGCACAGATACGCAGTATTTT. Residues: CASSELARLSTDTQYF.

This clonotype has a count of ten or more. The chain employs TRBV7-6 and TRBJ2-5; 7 nucleotides align to TRBD1. Germline CDR1 SGHVS, CDR2 FNYEAQ. This CDR3 has 15 amino acids. The V gene end was trimmed by 5 bases and the J gene end by 5 bases; junction bases not matched to a gene: 11. CDR3 in DNA: TGTGCCAGCAGCGAAGATCGACAGGGTTTTGAGACCCAGTACTTC. Encoded protein: CASSEDRQGFETQYF.

This clonotype was detected many times. This sequence joins TRBV12-3 or TRBV12-4 and TRBJ1-1; D is perhaps TRBD1 (5 bases). V lost 3 bases and J 5 bases, leaving 16 bases between the germline ends. This CDR3 contains 15 residues. CDR3 sequence: CASSFLPWGETEAFF. CDR3 coding DNA: TGTGCCAGCAGTTTCTTACCATGGGGGGAAACTGAAGCTTTCTTT.

This chain's CDR3 is CSARERPGTRPNTDTQYF. CDR3 in DNA: TGCAGTGCTAGAGAGAGGCCCGGGACTAGGCCCAACACAGATACGCAGTATTTT. The V gene is TRBV20-1, the J gene TRBJ2-3; the match to TRBD2 covers 8 bases. Germline V gives CDR1 DFQATT, CDR2 SNEGSKA (reference sequence). This CDR3 spans 18 amino acids. The V and J ends lost 0 bases and 2 bases, in that order; junction bases with no gene match: 13.

The rearrangement joins TRBV6-1 to TRBJ2-7, with D hard to call. V lost 7 bases, J lost 2 bases, and 18 bases lay in between. This CDR3 region has 15 residues. Germline values: CDR1 MNHNS, CDR2 SASEGT. The CDR3 sequence: CASTLEGLNPYEQYV. DNA for the CDR3: TGTGCCAGCACTCTTGAAGGGCTAAATCCCTACGAGCAGTACGTC.

The CDR3 DNA reads TGTGCCAGCAGGGACCGGGGCTCCTATAATTCACCCCTCCACTTT. Residues: CASRDRGSYNSPLHF. The chain carries TRBV27 and TRBJ1-6; D remains unclear. Germline assignment: CDR1 MNHEY and CDR2 SMNVEV (reference sequence). V lost 6 bases to trimming and J lost 0 bases, with 9 bases between them. The CDR3 totals 15 residues.

This clonotype came up many times. The V gene is TRBV12-3 or TRBV12-4, the J gene TRBJ1-3; 7 bases match TRBD1. V lost 1 base and J lost 1; bases outside the gene matches: 4. This CDR3 comprises 16 residues. CDR3 sequence (DNA): TGTGCCAGCAGTTTAGGGGACAGAACTTCTGGAAACACCATATATTTT. Translated, it gives CASSLGDRTSGNTIYF.

The rearrangement joins TRBV28 to TRBJ1-5; D not resolved. The CDR3 sequence is 15 residues long. Germline V gene lookup returns CDR1 MDHEN and CDR2 SYDVKM. Trimming stripped 5 bases from V and 0 bases from J, with 11 bases between. The CDR3 DNA is TGTGCCAGCAGTCGGACGTACAATAGCAATCAGCCCCAGCATTTT. Residues: CASSRTYNSNQPQHF.

This chain joins TRBV27 and TRBJ2-5, with TRBD2 identical over 7 bases. This CDR3 comprises 16 residues. Germline CDR1 reads MNHEY; CDR2 reads SMNVEV (reference sequence). Trimming removed 5 bases from V and 3 bases from J; junction bases left unmatched: 12. CDR3 residues: CASSPRTSREKETQYF. The CDR3 DNA is TGTGCCAGCAGTCCCCGGACTAGTCGCGAAAAAGAGACCCAGTACTTC.

This clonotype has only a few counts. The V and J genes are TRBV2 and TRBJ1-1; D might be TRBD1 (6 bases). The length of the CDR3 is 14 residues. Trimming cost V 6 bases and J 1 base, with 12 bases left between them. Germline V gene sequence: CDR1 SNHLY, CDR2 FYNNEI. In DNA form, the CDR3 reads TGTGCCAGCAGACAGGGATGGGGGAACACTGAAGCTTTCTTT. It is translated as CASRQGWGNTEAFF.

As DNA, the CDR3 is TGCAGTGCTAGAGATAGGATGATCGCAACTAATGAAAAACTGTTTTTT. Amino acids: CSARDRMIATNEKLFF. J is TRBJ1-4 and V is TRBV20-1; D gene ambiguous. V dropped 0 bases and J dropped 0 bases, with 11 bases sitting between them. The CDR3 consists of 16 residues. Germline values: CDR1 DFQATT, CDR2 SNEGSKA (reference sequence).

This clonotype was counted a few times. J is TRBJ1-4 and V is TRBV4-1; D uncertain. CDR3 length: 16 amino acids. Trimming shortened V by 3 bases and J by 4 bases, and 15 bases separated the two germline ends. In germline, CDR1 is MGHRA, CDR2 YSYEKL. CDR3 amino acids: CASSHLGGEYNEKLFF. The DNA for the CDR3 is TGCGCCAGCAGCCACCTCGGCGGAGAGTATAATGAAAAACTGTTTTTT.

V gene TRBV27 combines with J gene TRBJ2-3, with D maybe TRBD1 (6 bases). Germline V CDR1 and CDR2: MNHEY, SMNVEV (reference sequence). The CDR3 is 15 residues long. V lost 5 bases to trimming and J lost 4 bases, with 16 bases between them. The CDR3 sequence is CASSANRVGADTQYF. DNA for the CDR3: TGTGCCAGCAGTGCAAACAGGGTCGGGGCAGATACGCAGTATTTT.

This rearrangement joins TRBV19 to TRBJ1-4, with D unclear. The CDR3 has 15 residues. CDR1 and CDR2 from the germline V gene are LNHDA and SQIVND (reference sequence). Trimming cost V 6 bases and J 0 bases, with 11 bases left between them. For the CDR3, the DNA is TGTGCCAGTAGGCTAGTTTCTACAACTAATGAAAAACTGTTTTTT. Translated, it gives CASRLVSTTNEKLFF.

The rearrangement links TRBV29-1 to TRBJ2-1; D tentatively reads TRBD1 or TRBD2 (5 bases each). Per germline, CDR1 SQVTM and CDR2 ANQGSEA. The CDR3 spans 15 residues. The germline V and J ends were trimmed by 6 bases and 0 bases, with 15 bases remaining between them. Here the CDR3 DNA reads TGCAGCGTAGACTTGGGACGTAACTCCTACAATGAGCAGTTCTTC. Translated, it gives CSVDLGRNSYNEQFF.

This clonotype was observed a few times. The rearrangement links TRBV19 to TRBJ1-2; TRBD1 is a possible D gene (6 bases). Trimming removed 5 bases from V and 4 bases from J, with 20 bases in between. CDR3 size: 16 residues. Germline lookup yields CDR1 LNHDA and CDR2 SQIVND (reference sequence). CDR3 amino acids: CASSQRPYRDTYGYTF. DNA of the CDR3: TGTGCCAGTAGTCAGCGACCCTACAGGGATACCTATGGCTACACCTTC.